This TCR beta chain emerged from a study of T-cell reconstitution after alpha-beta-depleted transplantation in children. The germline V gene encodes CDR1 MNHEY and CDR2 SVGAGI. V was clipped by 0 bases and J by 4 bases; unmatched bases: 9. The CDR3 is made up of 17 amino acids. The TCRbeta library incorporated unique molecular identifiers. TCRdb redid the calling of the PCR reads with MiXCR, one entry per CDR3 protein. Here the sample spans about 350,000 distinct CDR3 sequences, about 14% being singletons. The specimen was PBMCs, collected from the stem cell graft. This chain joins TRBV6-5 and TRBJ2-3; 8 bases map to TRBD2. This receptor was taken from a human donor who donated a stem cell graft to a child with Fanconi anemia. The chain's CDR3 is CASSYSTMGGGPDTQYF. DNA of the CDR3: TGTGCCAGCAGTTACTCGACGATGGGCGGGGGGCCAGATACGCAGTATTTT.